The clone carrying this TCR beta chain was observed many times. Germline V gene data show CDR1 as DFQATT and CDR2 as SNEGSKA (reference sequence). The V gene end was trimmed by 6 bases and the J gene end by 0 bases; junction bases not matched to a gene: 4. The CDR3 sequence is 13 residues long. These data are taken from a study of blood T cells in healthy people across ages. A sample-barcoded 5' primer and a J-beta primer mix were used in a second PCR of roughly 7 to 11 cycles. TCRdb passed the 5' RACE reads through MiXCR, listing each CDR3 protein once. The sample yields over 300,000 distinct CDR3 sequences, about half seen once.

Sequenced material: blood. The clonotype comes from a man between 60 and 75 years old in good health. V and J are TRBV20-1 and TRBJ1-1; TRBD1 aligns across 7 bases. CDR3 amino acids: CSAPGQMNTEAFF. The CDR3 DNA is TGCAGTGCCCCGGGACAGATGAACACTGAAGCTTTCTTT.